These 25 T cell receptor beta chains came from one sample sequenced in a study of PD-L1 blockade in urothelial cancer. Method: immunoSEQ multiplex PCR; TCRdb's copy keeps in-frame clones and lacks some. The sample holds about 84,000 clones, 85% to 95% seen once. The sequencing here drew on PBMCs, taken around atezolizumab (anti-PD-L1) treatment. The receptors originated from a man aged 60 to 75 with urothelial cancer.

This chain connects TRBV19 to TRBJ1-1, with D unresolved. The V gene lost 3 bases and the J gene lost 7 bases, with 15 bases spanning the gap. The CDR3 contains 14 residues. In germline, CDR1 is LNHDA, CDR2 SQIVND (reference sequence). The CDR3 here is CASSIYPGSNEAFF. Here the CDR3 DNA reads TGTGCCAGTAGTATTTATCCGGGGAGTAATGAAGCTTTCTTT.

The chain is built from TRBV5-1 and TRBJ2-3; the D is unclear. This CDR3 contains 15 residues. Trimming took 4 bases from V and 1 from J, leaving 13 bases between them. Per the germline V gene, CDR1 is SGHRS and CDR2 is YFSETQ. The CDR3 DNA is TGCGCCAGCAGCAGTACCTATGGAGGCACAGATACGCAGTATTTT. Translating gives CASSSTYGGTDTQYF.

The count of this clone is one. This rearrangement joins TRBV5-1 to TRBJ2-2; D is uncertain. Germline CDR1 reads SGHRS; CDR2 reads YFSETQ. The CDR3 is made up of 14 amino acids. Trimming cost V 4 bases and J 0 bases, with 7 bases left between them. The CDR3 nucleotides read TGCGCCAGCAGCCCGTCTACGAACACCGGGGAGCTGTTTTTT. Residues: CASSPSTNTGELFF. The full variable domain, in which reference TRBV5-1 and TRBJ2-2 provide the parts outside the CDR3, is KAGVTQTPRYLIKTRGQQVTLSCSPISGHRSVSWYQQTPGQGLQFLFEYFSETQRNKGNFPGRFSGRQFSNSRSEMNVSTLELGDSALYLCASSPSTNTGELFFGEGSRLTVL.

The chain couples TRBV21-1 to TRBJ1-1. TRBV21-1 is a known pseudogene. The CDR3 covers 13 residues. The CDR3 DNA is TGTGCCAGCATCTCACGCGAACACACTGAAGCTTTCTTT. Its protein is CASISREHTEAFF.

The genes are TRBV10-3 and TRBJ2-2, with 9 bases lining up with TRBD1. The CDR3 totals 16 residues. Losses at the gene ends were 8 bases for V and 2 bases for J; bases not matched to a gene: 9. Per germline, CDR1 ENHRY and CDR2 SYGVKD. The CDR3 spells CAIRFGQGQNTGELFF. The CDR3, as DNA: TGTGCCATCCGGTTCGGACAGGGGCAAAACACCGGGGAGCTGTTTTTT.

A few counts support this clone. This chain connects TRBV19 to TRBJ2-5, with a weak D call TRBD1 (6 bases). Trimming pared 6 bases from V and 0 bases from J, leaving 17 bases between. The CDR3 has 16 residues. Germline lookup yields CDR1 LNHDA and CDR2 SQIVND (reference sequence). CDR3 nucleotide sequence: TGTGCCAGTAGCCAAGGCCTGACAGGTAACCAAGAGACCCAGTACTTC. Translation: CASSQGLTGNQETQYF.

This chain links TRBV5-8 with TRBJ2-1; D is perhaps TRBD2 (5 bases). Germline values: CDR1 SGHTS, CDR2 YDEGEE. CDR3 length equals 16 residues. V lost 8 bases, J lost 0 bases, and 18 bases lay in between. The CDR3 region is CARTNGLAYSYNEQFF. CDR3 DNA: TGTGCCAGAACTAACGGGCTAGCCTACTCCTACAATGAGCAGTTCTTC.

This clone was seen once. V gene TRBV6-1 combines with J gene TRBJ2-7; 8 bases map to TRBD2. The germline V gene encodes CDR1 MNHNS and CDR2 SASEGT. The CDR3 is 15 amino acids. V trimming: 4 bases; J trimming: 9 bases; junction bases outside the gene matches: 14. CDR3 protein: CASSGGDLAGGGQYF. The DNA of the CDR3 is TGTGCCAGCAGTGGTGGGGACCTAGCGGGCGGGGGGCAGTACTTC.

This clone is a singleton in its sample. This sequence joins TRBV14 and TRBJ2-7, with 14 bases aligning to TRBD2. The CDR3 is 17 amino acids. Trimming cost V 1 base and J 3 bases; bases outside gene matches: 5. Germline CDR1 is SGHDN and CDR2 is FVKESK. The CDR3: CASSQGGTSGSLYEQYF. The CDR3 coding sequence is TGTGCCAGCAGCCAAGGCGGGACTAGCGGGAGTCTCTACGAGCAGTACTTC.

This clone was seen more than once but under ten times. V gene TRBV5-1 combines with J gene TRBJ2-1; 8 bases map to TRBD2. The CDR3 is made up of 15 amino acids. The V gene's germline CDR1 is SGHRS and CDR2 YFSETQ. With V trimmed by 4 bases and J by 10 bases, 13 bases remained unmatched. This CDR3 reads CASSIGGTSAEEQFF. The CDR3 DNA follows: TGCGCCAGCAGCATAGGCGGGACTAGTGCTGAAGAGCAGTTCTTC.

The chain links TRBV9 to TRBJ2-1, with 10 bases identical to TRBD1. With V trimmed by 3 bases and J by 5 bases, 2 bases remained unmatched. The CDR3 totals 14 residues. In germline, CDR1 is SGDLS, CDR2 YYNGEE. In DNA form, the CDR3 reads TGTGCCAGCAGCGCCGGACAGGGGGACAATGAGCAGTTCTTC. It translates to CASSAGQGDNEQFF.

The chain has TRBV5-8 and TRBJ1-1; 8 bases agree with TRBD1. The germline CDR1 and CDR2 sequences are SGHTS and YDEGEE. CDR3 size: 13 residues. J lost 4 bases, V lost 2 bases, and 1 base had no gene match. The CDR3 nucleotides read TGTGCCAGCAGCTTTCAGGGGGCCACTGAAGCTTTCTTT. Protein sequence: CASSFQGATEAFF.

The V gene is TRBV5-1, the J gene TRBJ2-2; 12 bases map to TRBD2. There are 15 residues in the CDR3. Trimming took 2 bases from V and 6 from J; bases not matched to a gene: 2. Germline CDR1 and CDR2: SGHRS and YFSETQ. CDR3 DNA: TGCGCCAGCAGCTTTCTAGCGGGAGGGGCCGGGGAGCTGTTTTTT. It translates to CASSFLAGGAGELFF.

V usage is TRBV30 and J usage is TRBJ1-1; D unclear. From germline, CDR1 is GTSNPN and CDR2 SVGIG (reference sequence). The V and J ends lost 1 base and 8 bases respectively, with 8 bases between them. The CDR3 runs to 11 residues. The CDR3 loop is CAWSGYFEAFF. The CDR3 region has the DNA TGTGCCTGGAGTGGGTACTTCGAAGCTTTCTTT.

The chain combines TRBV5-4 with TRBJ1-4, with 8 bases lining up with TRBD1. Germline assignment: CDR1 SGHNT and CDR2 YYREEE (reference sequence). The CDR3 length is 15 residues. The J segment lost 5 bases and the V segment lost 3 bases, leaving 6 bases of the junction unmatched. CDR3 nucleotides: TGTGCCAGCAGCTCGACCGGGACAGGAAATGAAAAACTGTTTTTT. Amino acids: CASSSTGTGNEKLFF. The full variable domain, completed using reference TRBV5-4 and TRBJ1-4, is ETGVTQSPTHLIKTRGQQVTLRCSSQSGHNTVSWYQQALGQGPQFIFQYYREEENGRGNFPPRFSGLQFPNYSSELNVNALELDDSALYLCASSSTGTGNEKLFFGSGTQLSVL.

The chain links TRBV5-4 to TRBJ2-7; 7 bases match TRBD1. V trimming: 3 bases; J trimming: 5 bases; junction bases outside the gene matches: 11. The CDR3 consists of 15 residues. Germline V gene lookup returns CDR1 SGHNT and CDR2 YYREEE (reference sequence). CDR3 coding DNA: TGTGCCAGCAGCTCAAAATACACAGGGGTAGACGAGCAGTACTTC. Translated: CASSSKYTGVDEQYF.

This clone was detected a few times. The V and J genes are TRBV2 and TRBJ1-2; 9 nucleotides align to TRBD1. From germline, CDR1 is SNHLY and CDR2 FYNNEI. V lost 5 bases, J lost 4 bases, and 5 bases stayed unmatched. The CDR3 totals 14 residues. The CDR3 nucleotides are TGTGCCAGCAGTCTACAGGGGGCAGGCTATGGCTACACCTTC. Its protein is CASSLQGAGYGYTF.

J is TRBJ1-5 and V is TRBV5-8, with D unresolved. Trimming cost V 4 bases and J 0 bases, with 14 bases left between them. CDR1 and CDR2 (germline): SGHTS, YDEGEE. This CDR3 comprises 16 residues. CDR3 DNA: TGTGCCAGCAGCCCTACGAGTACGTCTAGCAATCAGCCCCAGCATTTT. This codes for CASSPTSTSSNQPQHF.

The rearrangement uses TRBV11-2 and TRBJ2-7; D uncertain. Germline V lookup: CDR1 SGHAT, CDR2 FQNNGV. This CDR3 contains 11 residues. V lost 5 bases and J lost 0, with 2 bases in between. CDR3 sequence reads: CASSHSYEQYF. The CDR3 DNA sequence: TGTGCCAGCAGCCACTCCTACGAGCAGTACTTC.

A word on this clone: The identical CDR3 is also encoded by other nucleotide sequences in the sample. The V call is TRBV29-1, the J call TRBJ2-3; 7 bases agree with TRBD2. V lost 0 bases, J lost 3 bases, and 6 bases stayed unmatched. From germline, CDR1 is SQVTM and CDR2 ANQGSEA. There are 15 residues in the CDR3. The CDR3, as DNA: TGCAGCGTTGAAGAAGGGCGGGGGTCAACAGATACGCAGTATTTT. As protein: CSVEEGRGSTDTQYF.

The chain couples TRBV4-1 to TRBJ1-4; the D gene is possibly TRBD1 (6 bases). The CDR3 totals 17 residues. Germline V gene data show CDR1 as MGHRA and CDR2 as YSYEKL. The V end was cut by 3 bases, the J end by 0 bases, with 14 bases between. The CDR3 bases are TGCGCCAGCAGCCATAGGACAGTAATTGCAACTAATGAAAAACTGTTTTTT. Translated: CASSHRTVIATNEKLFF.

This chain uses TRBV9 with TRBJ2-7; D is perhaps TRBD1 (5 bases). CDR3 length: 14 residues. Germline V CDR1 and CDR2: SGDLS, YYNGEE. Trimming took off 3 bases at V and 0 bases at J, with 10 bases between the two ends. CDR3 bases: TGTGCCAGCAGCGCGGACACTGACTCCTACGAGCAGTACTTC. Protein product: CASSADTDSYEQYF.

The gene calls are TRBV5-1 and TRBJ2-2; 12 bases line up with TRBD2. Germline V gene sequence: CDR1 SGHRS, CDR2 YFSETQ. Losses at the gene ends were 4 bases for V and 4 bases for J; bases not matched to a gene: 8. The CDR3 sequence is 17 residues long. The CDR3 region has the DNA TGCGCCAGCAGCCCCCTAGCGGGGGGGCCCGGCACCGGGGAGCTGTTTTTT. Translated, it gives CASSPLAGGPGTGELFF. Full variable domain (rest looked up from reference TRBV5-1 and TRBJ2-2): KAGVTQTPRYLIKTRGQQVTLSCSPISGHRSVSWYQQTPGQGLQFLFEYFSETQRNKGNFPGRFSGRQFSNSRSEMNVSTLELGDSALYLCASSPLAGGPGTGELFFGEGSRLTVL.

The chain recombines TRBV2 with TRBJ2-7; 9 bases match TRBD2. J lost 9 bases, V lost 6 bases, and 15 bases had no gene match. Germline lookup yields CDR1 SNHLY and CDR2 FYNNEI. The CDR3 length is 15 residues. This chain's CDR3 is CASRPSGIASQGQYF. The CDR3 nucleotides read TGTGCCAGCAGACCTAGCGGGATAGCTTCCCAGGGGCAGTACTTC.

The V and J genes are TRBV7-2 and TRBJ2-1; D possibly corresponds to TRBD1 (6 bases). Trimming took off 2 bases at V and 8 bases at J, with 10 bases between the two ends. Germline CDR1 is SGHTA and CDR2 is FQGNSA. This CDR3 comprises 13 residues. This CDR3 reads CASSLNRADEQFF. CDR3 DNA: TGTGCCAGCAGCTTAAACAGGGCAGATGAGCAGTTCTTC.